The 24 T cell receptor beta chains listed next were all sequenced from one sample in a study of OX40 agonist ivuxolimab in advanced cancers. Repertoires were generated with immunoSEQ multiplex PCR, while TCRdb's copy carries only in-frame clones and drops some. Of approximately 69,000 clones listed, almost 90% are singletons. The specimen was CD4+ or CD8+ T cells sorted from blood, collected in a trial of the OX40 agonist ivuxolimab. Every receptor here comes from an adult with an advanced solid tumor such as melanoma, head and neck, liver or kidney cancer.

V gene TRBV18 combines with J gene TRBJ2-7; D gene uncertain. Germline CDR1 and CDR2: KGHSH and LQKENI. The CDR3 totals 13 residues. V lost 6 bases and J 0 bases, leaving 9 bases between the germline ends. The DNA of the CDR3 is TGTGCCAGCTCCCCAACTCACTCCTACGAGCAGTACTTC. Protein sequence: CASSPTHSYEQYF.

V gene TRBV19 combines with J gene TRBJ1-1; 9 bases agree with TRBD1. CDR3 size: 16 residues. Germline V CDR1 and CDR2: LNHDA, SQIVND (reference sequence). The J segment lost 2 bases and the V segment lost 3 bases, leaving 7 bases of the junction unmatched. The CDR3 nucleotides are TGTGCCAGTAGTATGGGGACAGGGAGAGATAACACTGAAGCTTTCTTT. Translated: CASSMGTGRDNTEAFF. Combining the CDR3 with reference TRBV19 and TRBJ1-1 gives the whole variable domain DGGITQSPKYLFRKEGQNVTLSCEQNLNHDAMYWYRQDPGQGLRLIYYSQIVNDFQKGDIAEGYSVSREKKESFPLTVTSAQKNPTAFYLCASSMGTGRDNTEAFFGQGTRLTVV.

The chain carries TRBV7-2 and TRBJ2-7; D possibly uses TRBD1 or TRBD2 (6 bases each). Germline V gives CDR1 SGHTA, CDR2 FQGNSA. CDR3 length equals 15 residues. The V end was cut by 1 base, the J end by 2 bases, with 12 bases between. CDR3 sequence reads: CASSLERGETYEQYF. The CDR3, as DNA: TGTGCCAGCAGCTTAGAGAGGGGGGAAACCTACGAGCAGTACTTC.

The chain carries TRBV28 and TRBJ2-5; D possibly corresponds to TRBD2 (5 bases). The CDR3 is made up of 16 amino acids. Looked up from germline, CDR1 is MDHEN and CDR2 is SYDVKM. V gave up 3 bases and J gave up 2 bases, with 16 bases separating them. The CDR3 sequence is CASSLSWTGDQETQYF. CDR3 in DNA: TGTGCCAGCAGTTTGTCTTGGACTGGAGATCAAGAGACCCAGTACTTC.

The rearrangement links TRBV20-1 to TRBJ1-2; 7 positions match TRBD1. CDR1 is DFQATT, CDR2 SNEGSKA, per germline (reference sequence). CDR3 length: 11 residues. V lost 7 bases to trimming and J lost 8 bases; unmatched junction nucleotides: 7. The CDR3 here is CSGEGARGYTF. CDR3 sequence (DNA): TGCAGTGGGGAGGGGGCGAGGGGCTACACCTTC.

The chain uses TRBV30 and TRBJ2-1; a possible D gene is TRBD2 (5 bases). The V gene lost 1 base and the J gene lost 10 bases, with 11 bases spanning the gap. Looked up from germline, CDR1 is GTSNPN and CDR2 is SVGIG (reference sequence). CDR3 length: 12 amino acids. The CDR3 protein is CAWSEEAAEQFF. The CDR3 nucleotides are TGTGCCTGGAGTGAGGAGGCAGCCGAGCAGTTCTTC.

The chain employs TRBV7-9 and TRBJ2-1; 7 bases line up with TRBD2. The CDR3 is 15 residues long. The germline V gene encodes CDR1 SEHNR and CDR2 FQNEAQ (reference sequence). J gave up 3 bases and V 2 bases, and 4 bases lay outside the gene matches. The CDR3 DNA is TGTGCCAGCAGCTTATCGGGGACTAACTACAATGAGCAGTTCTTC. Protein sequence: CASSLSGTNYNEQFF.

V and J are TRBV4-1 and TRBJ2-7, with a tentative D call TRBD1 (5 bases). With 0 bases removed from V and 2 bases from J, the gap between germline ends came to 11 bases. The CDR3 sequence is 15 residues long. The V gene's germline CDR1 is MGHRA and CDR2 YSYEKL. Here the CDR3 DNA reads TGCGCCAGCAGCCAAGATAGGGGCGCAGCCTACGAGCAGTACTTC. Translated: CASSQDRGAAYEQYF.

The chain links TRBV10-3 to TRBJ2-5, with D maybe TRBD2 (6 bases). The germline gives CDR1 ENHRY, CDR2 SYGVKD. Trimming shortened V by 3 bases and J by 5 bases, and 16 bases separated the two germline ends. The CDR3 runs 15 residues. CDR3 sequence reads: CAISDREPGTETQYF. The DNA of the CDR3 is TGTGCCATCAGTGACCGGGAGCCGGGGACCGAGACCCAGTACTTC.

This chain links TRBV28 with TRBJ2-5, with D tentatively TRBD1 or TRBD2 (5 bases each). CDR1 MDHEN and CDR2 SYDVKM come from the germline V gene. V lost 2 bases to trimming and J lost 5 bases, with 15 bases between them. The CDR3 totals 15 residues. This chain's CDR3 is CASSLLGVDLETQYF. The CDR3 nucleotides read TGTGCCAGCAGTTTACTGGGGGTGGACTTGGAGACCCAGTACTTC.

The chain recombines TRBV6-5 with TRBJ2-3; the D gene is possibly TRBD2 (5 bases). The germline V gene has CDR1 MNHEY and CDR2 SVGAGI. V lost 7 bases to trimming and J lost 2 bases, with 13 bases between them. The CDR3 length is 14 residues. The CDR3 DNA sequence: TGTGCCAGCAACCCAGCGGATTACACAGATACGCAGTATTTT. Translating it yields CASNPADYTDTQYF.

The CDR3 nucleotides read TGTGCCAGCAGCCTCTCAGGGGTAGCGGCGGTTTCCGATACGCAGTATTTT. Protein product: CASSLSGVAAVSDTQYF. The V call is TRBV7-2, the J call TRBJ2-3; D may match TRBD1 or TRBD2 (6 bases each). V dropped 5 bases and J dropped 6 bases, with 24 bases sitting between them. This CDR3 has 17 amino acids. The germline CDR1 and CDR2 sequences are SGHTA and FQGNSA.

The V call is TRBV13, the J call TRBJ1-3; 7 bases map to TRBD1. Germline V CDR1 and CDR2: PRHDT, FYEKMQ (reference sequence). J gave up 4 bases and V 5 bases, and 5 bases lay outside the gene matches. The CDR3 is 14 residues long. The CDR3 sequence is CASSPQGRGNTIYF. Here the CDR3 DNA reads TGTGCCAGCAGCCCACAGGGGCGAGGAAACACCATATATTTT.

The chain joins TRBV15 to TRBJ2-1; TRBD2 agrees at 7 bases. CDR3 length: 16 amino acids. After removal of 5 bases from V and 0 bases from J, the junction contained 7 bases not matched to a gene. Germline values: CDR1 LNHNV, CDR2 YYDKDF (reference sequence). CDR3 DNA sequence: TGTGCCACCAGCGGGGGACTAACTAGCTCCTACAATGAGCAGTTCTTC. Protein sequence: CATSGGLTSSYNEQFF.

V is TRBV2 and J is TRBJ2-5; 15 nucleotides agree with TRBD2. CDR1 and CDR2 from the germline V gene are SNHLY and FYNNEI. The CDR3 length is 14 residues. V shed 6 bases and J 9 bases; nucleotides not matched to a gene: 5. DNA of the CDR3: TGTGCCAGCAGAGGACTAGCGGGAGGGCCTTCCCAGTACTTC. Its translation: CASRGLAGGPSQYF.

This clone has just one count. The chain recombines TRBV6-5 with TRBJ2-1; D may be TRBD2 (5 bases). CDR1 and CDR2 from the germline V gene are MNHEY and SVGAGI. V lost 4 bases, J lost 9 bases, and 10 bases lay in between. This CDR3 has 12 amino acids. The CDR3 reads CASSSRVFEQFF. The CDR3 bases are TGTGCCAGCAGTTCGAGGGTGTTTGAGCAGTTCTTC.

The chain carries TRBV14 and TRBJ2-7; D is possibly TRBD2 (6 bases). The germline V and J ends were trimmed by 5 bases and 2 bases, with 13 bases remaining between them. This CDR3 comprises 14 residues. CDR1 SGHDN and CDR2 FVKESK come from the germline V gene. The CDR3 DNA reads TGTGCCAGCAGCGTCTCCGGGAGAACCTACGAGCAGTACTTC. Translating gives CASSVSGRTYEQYF.

V gene TRBV10-3 combines with J gene TRBJ2-3; 9 bases align to TRBD2. This CDR3 contains 17 residues. V was pared by 6 bases and J by 0 bases, with 10 bases of the junction left unmatched. From germline, CDR1 is ENHRY and CDR2 SYGVKD. The CDR3 here is CAIREGLANPSTDTQYF. Here the CDR3 DNA reads TGTGCCATCAGGGAAGGACTAGCGAACCCTAGCACAGATACGCAGTATTTT.

The chain carries TRBV25-1 and TRBJ2-5; 8 bases map to TRBD2. This CDR3 region has 12 residues. The germline CDR1 and CDR2 sequences are MGHDK and SYGVNS. V lost 5 bases and J lost 4; bases outside the gene matches: 0. CDR3 sequence: CASSSGGETQYF. CDR3 bases: TGTGCCAGCAGTAGCGGGGGAGAGACCCAGTACTTC.

This chain joins TRBV10-1 and TRBJ2-1; perhaps TRBD1 as D (5 bases). CDR1 is WNHNN and CDR2 is SYGVQD in the germline V gene (reference sequence). With 0 bases removed from V and 15 bases from J, the gap between germline ends came to 15 bases. This CDR3 is built from 13 residues. The CDR3 sequence: CASSESIWQGLFF. CDR3 DNA sequence: TGCGCCAGCAGTGAGTCGATTTGGCAGGGTTTGTTCTTC.

This chain joins TRBV4-1 and TRBJ1-6; TRBD1 aligns across 7 bases. CDR3 length: 16 amino acids. The ends lost 4 bases at V and 0 bases at J; junction bases unmatched: 3. Germline CDR1 reads MGHRA; CDR2 reads YSYEKL. Here the CDR3 reads CASSPGDSSYNSPLHF. CDR3 in DNA: TGCGCCAGCAGCCCCGGGGACAGCTCCTATAATTCACCCCTCCACTTT.

The rearrangement joins TRBV18 to TRBJ1-3, with TRBD1 as a possible D gene (6 bases). Germline V gives CDR1 KGHSH, CDR2 LQKENI. This CDR3 spans 15 amino acids. V lost 6 bases and J 7 bases, leaving 19 bases between the germline ends. The CDR3 region has the DNA TGTGCCAGCTCGCCAACAGGGCCCCTCGGGAACACCATATATTTT. Residues: CASSPTGPLGNTIYF. Using reference TRBV18 and TRBJ1-3 for the parts outside the CDR3, the full variable domain is NAGVMQNPRHLVRRRGQEARLRCSPMKGHSHVYWYRQLPEEGLKFMVYLQKENIIDESGMPKERFSAEFPKEGPSILRIQQVVRGDSAAYFCASSPTGPLGNTIYFGEGSWLTVV.

This chain connects TRBV7-2 to TRBJ2-1; D assignment may be TRBD1 or TRBD2 (6 bases each). The V gene lost 1 base and the J gene lost 11 bases, with 18 bases spanning the gap. Germline V gene lookup returns CDR1 SGHTA and CDR2 FQGNSA. The CDR3 consists of 15 residues. The CDR3 nucleotides are TGTGCCAGCAGCTTAGAGGGGGGCCTAGTAGGTCAGCAGTTCTTC. Amino acids: CASSLEGGLVGQQFF.

This chain joins TRBV30 and TRBJ1-4, with D possibly being TRBD1 (5 bases). V was trimmed by 2 bases and J by 9 bases, leaving 16 bases between them. The germline V gene has CDR1 GTSNPN and CDR2 SVGIG (reference sequence). This CDR3 has 14 residues. The CDR3 loop is CAWSIRVGGKKLFF. The CDR3 nucleotides are TGTGCCTGGAGTATAAGGGTGGGGGGTAAAAAACTGTTTTTT.